This TCR beta chain came from a study of regulatory T cells in long-lasting Graves disease. At least ten counts were recorded for this clonotype. The time point: newly diagnosed GD, antithyroid drugs for less than 3 months. There was RNA extracted from PBMCs, and the TCR library was made from it. The CDR3 has 12 residues. Trimming removed 6 bases from V and 3 bases from J, with 6 bases in between. Building of the TCR beta libraries involved iRepertoire HTBI primers and Arm-PCR of CDR3 regions. TCRdb called the multiplex PCR reads again in MiXCR, with one record for every CDR3 protein. This sample has 520,000 or so distinct CDR3 sequences; approximately 12% occur once, and the top ten carry 8% to 10%. The sample was also linked to a second study, of T cells in Graves' hyperthyroidism and ophthalmopathy. From that report: Patients between 18 and 65 years old had hyperthyroidism, newly diagnosed and lasting under 2 months. HTBI primers were employed in a first-round RT-PCR of the TCR CDR3. It was a median approximately six months before onset that the model predicted ophthalmopathy.

The clonotype was recovered from a woman in her twenties or thirties with Graves disease. This rearrangement joins TRBV12-3 or TRBV12-4 to TRBJ1-5; unclear D gene. Sequencing used peripheral blood mononuclear cells (PBMCs), obtained at new diagnosis, from a patient treated with antithyroid drugs. CDR3 loop: CASSTPNQPQHF. The CDR3 region has the DNA TGTGCCAGCAGCACCCCCAATCAGCCCCAGCATTTT.